Listed here are 29 T cell receptor beta chains from one sample, sequenced in a study of blood T cells in healthy people across ages. Through a sample-barcoded 5' primer and a J-beta primer mix, a second PCR was run for roughly 6 to 12 cycles. TCRdb reprocessed the 5' RACE reads via MiXCR and lists one record per CDR3 protein. The data hold 650,000 to 700,000 distinct CDR3 sequences, with over 40% observed a single time. Sequencing was done on a sample of blood. The receptor set was obtained from a woman at least 80 years old in good health.

This clonotype was detected only a few times. The chain has TRBV6-2 or TRBV6-3 and TRBJ1-2, with D perhaps TRBD1 (5 bases). From germline, CDR1 is MNHEY and CDR2 SVGEGT. V gave up 6 bases and J gave up 4 bases, with 9 bases separating them. The CDR3 runs 12 residues. The DNA of the CDR3 is TGTGCCAGCAGAAGGGACGGCTATGGCTACACCTTC. Translating it yields CASRRDGYGYTF.

Here the CDR3 DNA reads TGTGCCAGCAGGCGAGGGGAAGGGTTAAGGACTGAAGCTTTCTTT. This encodes CASRRGEGLRTEAFF. The chain couples TRBV28 to TRBJ1-1; the D gene is possibly TRBD1 (5 bases). Germline CDR1 is MDHEN and CDR2 is SYDVKM. This CDR3 spans 15 amino acids. Trimming shortened V by 6 bases and J by 5 bases, and 19 bases separated the two germline ends.

This clonotype was detected only a few times. This rearrangement joins TRBV6-5 to TRBJ1-4, with 8 bases matching TRBD1. The V gene end was trimmed by 7 bases and the J gene end by 8 bases; junction bases not matched to a gene: 12. Germline values: CDR1 MNHEY, CDR2 SVGAGI. This CDR3 is built from 15 residues. The CDR3 protein is CASTPTQGATEKLFF. CDR3 coding DNA: TGTGCCAGCACACCCACCCAGGGGGCGACGGAAAAACTGTTTTTT.

This chain uses TRBV18 with TRBJ2-7, with D tentatively TRBD1 (7 bases). Trimming took 6 bases from V and 2 from J, leaving 17 bases between them. CDR1 is KGHSH, CDR2 LQKENI, per germline. There are 15 residues in the CDR3. CDR3 sequence reads: CASSRGTDLPYEQYF. The CDR3, as DNA: TGTGCCAGCTCCCGCGGGACAGATCTCCCCTACGAGCAGTACTTC.

This clonotype occurred once. This rearrangement joins TRBV13 to TRBJ2-2, with 10 bases that match TRBD2. This CDR3 contains 16 residues. CDR1 is PRHDT and CDR2 is FYEKMQ in the germline V gene (reference sequence). Trimming cost V 7 bases and J 6 bases; bases outside gene matches: 11. Written as DNA, the CDR3 is TGTGCCAGCAACAACAGAGGAGCGGGGGGGCCCGGGGAGCTGTTTTTT. Amino acid sequence: CASNNRGAGGPGELFF.

This sequence joins TRBV3-1 and TRBJ2-2; 8 bases match TRBD2. Germline CDR1 LGHDT, CDR2 YNNKEL (reference sequence). There are 16 residues in the CDR3. The V segment lost 2 bases and the J segment 5 bases; nucleotides outside the gene matches: 7. The CDR3 DNA is TGTGCCAGCAGCCAATATAGCGGGGTAGGAACCGGGGAGCTGTTTTTT. It codes for CASSQYSGVGTGELFF.

J is TRBJ2-3 and V is TRBV20-1, with 14 bases lining up with TRBD2. V gave up 3 bases and J gave up 5 bases; unmatched junction bases: 4. This CDR3 region has 15 residues. CDR1 is DFQATT, CDR2 SNEGSKA, per germline (reference sequence). This CDR3 is CSARRLAGGGDTQYF. The CDR3 DNA sequence: TGCAGTGCTAGGCGACTAGCGGGAGGGGGAGATACGCAGTATTTT.

The chain recombines TRBV29-1 with TRBJ2-3, with TRBD1 matching 7 bases. V shed 6 bases, J shed 0 bases, and the junction held 6 bases outside the gene matches. The CDR3 totals 14 residues. From germline, CDR1 is SQVTM and CDR2 ANQGSEA. The CDR3 bases are TGCAGCGTCGCCTCGGGACAGAGCACAGATACGCAGTATTTT. It translates to CSVASGQSTDTQYF.

This sequence joins TRBV3-1 and TRBJ2-1, with 7 positions matching TRBD2. The CDR3 has 12 residues. From germline, CDR1 is LGHDT and CDR2 YNNKEL (reference sequence). The junction had 0 bases not matched to a gene; V was cut back by 0 bases and J by 10 bases. The CDR3 sequence is CASSQEGLEQFF. The CDR3, as DNA: TGTGCCAGCAGCCAAGAGGGACTAGAGCAGTTCTTC.

J is TRBJ2-1 and V is TRBV20-1; 8 bases match TRBD1. The CDR3 is 13 residues long. Germline loops: CDR1 DFQATT, CDR2 SNEGSKA (reference sequence). Unmatched junction bases numbered 2, after V lost 5 bases and J lost 2 bases. The CDR3 loop is CSAPDRAYNEQFF. In nucleotides, the CDR3 is TGCAGTGCTCCGGACAGGGCCTACAATGAGCAGTTCTTC.

This clonotype was counted ten times or more. This chain joins TRBV20-1 and TRBJ2-3; D is uncertain. CDR1 and CDR2 from the germline V gene are DFQATT and SNEGSKA (reference sequence). The CDR3 spans 12 residues. V was cut by 4 bases and J by 0 bases, with 5 bases left in between. The CDR3 loop is CSAKYSTDTQYF. The CDR3, as DNA: TGCAGTGCTAAATATAGCACAGATACGCAGTATTTT.

This clonotype was counted at least ten times. The chain uses TRBV28 and TRBJ2-1; the match to TRBD2 covers 8 bases. The J segment lost 8 bases and the V segment lost 4 bases, leaving 10 bases of the junction unmatched. The CDR3 has 15 amino acids. Germline CDR1 MDHEN, CDR2 SYDVKM. The CDR3 loop is CASSSGGAGEHEQFF. The CDR3 DNA follows: TGTGCCAGCAGTTCTGGAGGAGCGGGAGAGCATGAGCAGTTCTTC.

This chain uses TRBV9 with TRBJ2-7; weak D call: TRBD2 (5 bases). Germline V gene data show CDR1 as SGDLS and CDR2 as YYNGEE. CDR3 length equals 15 residues. V shed 0 bases and J shed 2 bases, with 12 bases lying between them. The CDR3 is CASSVGSSATYEQYF. The CDR3 DNA reads as TGTGCCAGCAGCGTAGGGAGTAGCGCGACCTACGAGCAGTACTTC.

This clonotype has more than one count but fewer than ten. V usage is TRBV7-2 and J usage is TRBJ2-1, with a weak D call TRBD2 (6 bases). The DNA end is more similar to TRBJ2-7, so the J call may be wrong. The germline CDR1 and CDR2 sequences are SGHTA and FQGNSA. The CDR3 spans 17 residues. The CDR3 nucleotides read TGTGCCAGCAGCTTATCACCTAGCGCAAGCTCCTACAATGAGCAGTACTTC. Protein sequence: CASSLSPSASSYNEQYF.

The J gene is TRBJ1-4, the V gene TRBV12-3 or TRBV12-4, with TRBD1 as a possible D gene (5 bases). The ends were cut back, 6 bases at V and 8 bases at J, with 16 bases in the middle. This CDR3 spans 14 amino acids. This chain's CDR3 is CASSPGAGREKLFF. CDR3 DNA sequence: TGTGCCAGCAGCCCCGGGGCCGGGAGGGAAAAACTGTTTTTT.

In the case of this clonotype: This may be a read error, as it is one base from a much larger clone. The V gene is TRBV15, the J gene TRBJ2-1; TRBD2 might be the D (5 bases). Judging by the DNA end, TRBJ2-7 fits better; the J call may be wrong. In germline, CDR1 is LNHNV, CDR2 YYDKDF (reference sequence). The CDR3 length is 16 residues. The CDR3 spells CATSRDRGSSYNEQYF. Written as DNA, the CDR3 is TGTGCCACCAGCAGAGATCGGGGTAGCTCCTACAATGAGCAGTACTTC.

The rearrangement links TRBV27 to TRBJ2-3, with TRBD2 matching 7 bases. V dropped 5 bases and J dropped 0; count of bases not matched to a gene: 2. This CDR3 contains 14 residues. Germline V gene data show CDR1 as MNHEY and CDR2 as SMNVEV (reference sequence). The CDR3 loop reads CASSLADSTDTQYF. Here the CDR3 DNA reads TGTGCCAGCAGTCTAGCGGATAGCACAGATACGCAGTATTTT.

The V call is TRBV7-3, the J call TRBJ2-1, with unresolved D. The CDR3 consists of 14 residues. Trimming removed 1 base at V and 6 bases at J, with 10 bases between. The germline CDR1 and CDR2 sequences are SGHTA and FQGTGA. CDR3 coding DNA: TGTGCCAGCAGCTTAAGCCATTTACCCAATGAGCAGTTCTTC. Translated, it gives CASSLSHLPNEQFF.

This chain uses TRBV5-1 with TRBJ2-2; D may be TRBD1 or TRBD2 (6 bases each). V lost 5 bases to trimming and J lost 4 bases, with 24 bases between them. The CDR3 consists of 18 residues. Germline V gene lookup returns CDR1 SGHRS and CDR2 YFSETQ. The CDR3 DNA follows: TGCGCCAGCAGTTTCACGCCCCGGGGGCCGGGTCTCACCGGGGAGCTGTTTTTT. Translated, it gives CASSFTPRGPGLTGELFF.

Many counts were recorded for this clonotype. The chain links TRBV28 to TRBJ2-7; D unclear. Looked up from germline, CDR1 is MDHEN and CDR2 is SYDVKM. Trimming removed 8 bases from V and 2 bases from J, with 7 bases in between. The CDR3 is made up of 11 amino acids. The chain's CDR3 is CASAVPYEQYF. CDR3 DNA: TGTGCCAGCGCTGTCCCCTACGAGCAGTACTTC.

The V gene is TRBV5-1, the J gene TRBJ2-2; D unresolved. Per germline, CDR1 SGHRS and CDR2 YFSETQ. Trimming pared 4 bases from V and 0 bases from J, leaving 10 bases between. CDR3 length equals 15 residues. The CDR3 DNA reads TGCGCCAGCAGCGTCCCAGTCGCGAACACCGGGGAGCTGTTTTTT. Residues: CASSVPVANTGELFF.

The chain combines TRBV29-1 with TRBJ2-7, with TRBD1 as a possible D gene (5 bases). Trimming cost V 3 bases and J 2 bases, with 11 bases left between them. Germline V gene lookup returns CDR1 SQVTM and CDR2 ANQGSEA. The CDR3 runs 13 residues. The DNA for the CDR3 is TGCAGCGTTGAGACACAGGTAGCCTACGAGCAGTACTTC. Protein: CSVETQVAYEQYF.

The chain uses TRBV7-8 and TRBJ2-1; 9 bases align to TRBD2. The germline V gene encodes CDR1 SGHVS and CDR2 FQNEAQ. V was clipped by 2 bases and J by 6 bases; unmatched bases: 11. The CDR3 has 17 residues. The CDR3: CASSLLLAGGLGNEQFF. CDR3 DNA sequence: TGTGCCAGCAGCTTACTTTTGGCGGGAGGGCTCGGCAATGAGCAGTTCTTC.

This rearrangement joins TRBV29-1 to TRBJ2-7; no reliable D call. The germline gives CDR1 SQVTM, CDR2 ANQGSEA. The CDR3 length is 13 residues. With 8 bases removed from V and 0 bases from J, the gap between germline ends came to 14 bases. CDR3: CSPTRANSYEQYF. In DNA form, the CDR3 reads TGCAGCCCAACCCGAGCGAACTCCTACGAGCAGTACTTC.

Only a few counts were recorded for this clonotype. The V and J genes are TRBV24-1 and TRBJ2-5, with TRBD2 as a possible D gene (5 bases). The CDR3 spans 16 residues. Trimming stripped 4 bases from V and 0 bases from J, with 14 bases between. The germline V gene encodes CDR1 KGHDR and CDR2 SFDVKD. Here the CDR3 reads CATSEPDGGDQETQYF. The CDR3 nucleotides are TGTGCCACCAGTGAGCCGGACGGAGGTGACCAAGAGACCCAGTACTTC.

As for this clonotype: This may be a read error: a much more frequent sequence differs by one nucleotide. The V call is TRBV18, the J call TRBJ2-4; D is perhaps TRBD1 or TRBD2 (5 bases each). The V gene lost 7 bases and the J gene lost 1 base, with 20 bases spanning the gap. Per germline, CDR1 KGHSH and CDR2 LQKENI. CDR3 length: 17 residues. The CDR3 spells CASLPQGVGPAKNIQYF. CDR3 nucleotides: TGTGCCAGCTTACCTCAAGGTGTGGGACCGGCCAAAAACATTCAGTACTTC.

This clonotype came up many times. The rearrangement uses TRBV7-9 and TRBJ2-5; D not resolved. The CDR3 extends over 12 amino acids. V gave up 5 bases and J gave up 4 bases, with 8 bases separating them. The germline CDR1 and CDR2 sequences are SEHNR and FQNEAQ (reference sequence). In DNA, the CDR3 is TGTGCCAGCAGCCCGGGTAGAGAGACCCAGTACTTC. Translating it yields CASSPGRETQYF. The variable domain in full, with the rest retrieved from reference TRBV7-9 and TRBJ2-5, is DTGVSQNPRHKITKRGQNVTFRCDPISEHNRLYWYRQTLGQGPEFLTYFQNEAQLEKSRLLSDRFSAERPKGSFSTLEIQRTEQGDSAMYLCASSPGRETQYFGPGTRLLVL.

In this sample, this clonotype turned up many times. This chain connects TRBV20-1 to TRBJ2-7, with D perhaps matching TRBD1 or TRBD2 (5 bases each). The V gene's germline CDR1 is DFQATT and CDR2 SNEGSKA (reference sequence). This CDR3 has 12 residues. CDR3 loop: CSQFMRGRSQYF. The DNA for the CDR3 is TGCAGCCAGTTTATGAGGGGTCGGTCACAGTACTTC.

The chain couples TRBV28 to TRBJ2-6; TRBD1 matches at 10 bases. The CDR3 sequence is 14 residues long. After removal of 8 bases from V and 2 bases from J, the junction contained 0 bases not matched to a gene. Germline loops: CDR1 MDHEN, CDR2 SYDVKM. The CDR3 loop reads CASGTGAGANVLTF. As DNA, the CDR3 is TGTGCCAGCGGGACAGGGGCTGGGGCCAACGTCCTGACTTTC.